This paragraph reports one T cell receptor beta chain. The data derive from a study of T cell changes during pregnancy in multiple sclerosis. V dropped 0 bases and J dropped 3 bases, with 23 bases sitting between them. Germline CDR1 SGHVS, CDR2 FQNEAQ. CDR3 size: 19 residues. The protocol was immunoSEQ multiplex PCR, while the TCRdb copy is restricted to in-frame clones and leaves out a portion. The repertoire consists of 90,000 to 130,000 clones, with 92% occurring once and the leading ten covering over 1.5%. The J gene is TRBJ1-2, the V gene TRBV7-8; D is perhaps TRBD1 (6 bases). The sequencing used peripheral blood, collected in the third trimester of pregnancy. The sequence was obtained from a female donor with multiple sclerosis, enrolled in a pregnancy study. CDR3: CASSLAHLWGQASDYGYTF. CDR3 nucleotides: TGTGCCAGCAGCTTAGCGCACCTATGGGGGCAGGCGTCGGACTATGGCTACACCTTC.